Following are 20 T cell receptor beta chains from one sample sequenced in a study of blood T cell repertoires in COVID-19. TCRdb's copy holds only in-frame clones and misses some; the assay was immunoSEQ multiplex PCR. The data contain about half a million clones, roughly nine tenths of them singletons. The specimen sequenced was PBMCs or T cells enriched from blood (not recorded which). These receptors came from a woman aged 60-70 years who had recovered from COVID-19.

The chain is built from TRBV7-2 and TRBJ2-1; 10 bases agree with TRBD2. Losses at the gene ends were 1 base for V and 9 bases for J; bases not matched to a gene: 9. Looked up from germline, CDR1 is SGHTA and CDR2 is FQGNSA. The CDR3 runs to 16 residues. CDR3 DNA sequence: TGTGCCAGCAGCTTAGTCCCGGCTAGCGGGGGACTTGAGCAGTTCTTC. It yields the protein CASSLVPASGGLEQFF.

The chain uses TRBV30 and TRBJ2-7, with D maybe TRBD2 (7 bases). Germline V CDR1 and CDR2: GTSNPN, SVGIG (reference sequence). The CDR3 totals 13 residues. Trimming pared 4 bases from V and 7 bases from J, leaving 17 bases between. CDR3 loop: CAWTEGGAGEQYF. The CDR3 nucleotides are TGTGCCTGGACCGAGGGGGGGGCAGGGGAGCAGTACTTC. The whole variable domain, remainder taken from reference TRBV30 and TRBJ2-7, is SQTIHQWPATLVQPVGSPLSLECTVEGTSNPNLYWYRQAAGRGLQLLFYSVGIGQISSEVPQNLSASRPQDRQFILSSKKLLLSDSGFYLCAWTEGGAGEQYFGPGTRLTVT.

The chain carries TRBV6-5 and TRBJ2-7, with 10 nucleotides matching TRBD1. V lost 7 bases and J lost 4; bases outside the gene matches: 7. Germline assignment: CDR1 MNHEY and CDR2 SVGAGI. The CDR3 spans 14 residues. The CDR3 nucleotides are TGTGCCAGCATAGGACGGGACAGGGGTTACGAGCAGTACTTC. Translation gives CASIGRDRGYEQYF.

V and J are TRBV19 and TRBJ1-2; TRBD1 is a possible D gene (5 bases). Per germline, CDR1 LNHDA and CDR2 SQIVND (reference sequence). Trimming pared 4 bases from V and 1 base from J, leaving 7 bases between. The CDR3 length is 13 residues. The CDR3 sequence: CASSRGDNYGYTF. The CDR3, as DNA: TGTGCCAGTAGTAGGGGGGATAACTATGGCTACACCTTC.

This rearrangement joins TRBV30 to TRBJ1-1; TRBD1 aligns across 7 bases. CDR1 is GTSNPN, CDR2 SVGIG, per germline (reference sequence). The trim removed 4 bases at V and 5 bases at J, leaving 4 bases unmatched. The CDR3 is made up of 12 amino acids. In DNA form, the CDR3 reads TGTGCCTGGACAGGGGGGCCTACTGAAGCTTTCTTT. This translates into CAWTGGPTEAFF.

This chain links TRBV3-1 (or the pseudogene TRBV3-2) with TRBJ1-2; no definite D call. Germline values: CDR1 LGHDT, CDR2 YNNKEL (reference sequence). This CDR3 has 12 amino acids. V lost 0 bases to trimming and J lost 8 bases, with 7 bases between them. CDR3: CASSQDPGGYTF. The CDR3 DNA sequence: TGTGCCAGCAGCCAAGACCCGGGGGGCTACACCTTC.

This rearrangement joins TRBV6-5 to TRBJ1-6; TRBD1 aligns across 8 bases. The CDR3 runs to 15 residues. Germline V lookup: CDR1 MNHEY, CDR2 SVGAGI. After removal of 10 bases from V and 10 bases from J, the junction contained 15 bases not matched to a gene. The CDR3 DNA follows: TGTGCCACCGTTGGACAGGGAGGCGCGGGATCACCCCTCCACTTT. It encodes CATVGQGGAGSPLHF.

This chain joins TRBV5-1 and TRBJ2-1; 8 bases line up with TRBD1. With 1 base clipped from V and 8 bases from J, the junction kept 14 bases outside the gene matches. This CDR3 has 17 residues. From germline, CDR1 is SGHRS and CDR2 YFSETQ. The chain's CDR3 is CASSLLTGQVFRDEQFF. CDR3 DNA: TGCGCCAGCAGCTTGTTGACGGGACAGGTGTTTAGGGATGAGCAGTTCTTC.

The chain links TRBV27 to TRBJ2-7, with TRBD1 identical over 7 bases. The CDR3 runs 22 residues. With 2 bases clipped from V and 4 bases from J, the junction kept 29 bases outside the gene matches. Germline assignment: CDR1 MNHEY and CDR2 SMNVEV (reference sequence). The CDR3 DNA reads TGTGCCAGCAGTTTACCGAGCGGCCCTCCGCAGGGGGTGTCGCCGGTACGGTACGAGCAGTACGTC. It yields the protein CASSLPSGPPQGVSPVRYEQYV.

The V gene is TRBV6-1, the J gene TRBJ2-6; D is perhaps TRBD1 (5 bases). This CDR3 comprises 15 residues. Germline lookup yields CDR1 MNHNS and CDR2 SASEGT. With 6 bases removed from V and 4 bases from J, the gap between germline ends came to 13 bases. The DNA of the CDR3 is TGTGCCAGCAGCCGGTCCAGGGAAGGGGCCAACGTCCTGACTTTC. It is translated as CASSRSREGANVLTF.

To note about this clone: At the DNA level, this CDR3 is encoded by other sequences in the same sample as well. The V call is TRBV24-1, the J call TRBJ2-3; the match to TRBD1 covers 8 bases. This CDR3 region has 15 residues. The germline V gene encodes CDR1 KGHDR and CDR2 SFDVKD. V shed 2 bases and J 2 bases; nucleotides not matched to a gene: 2. The CDR3 bases are TGTGCCACCAGTGATTGGACAGGGTCCACAGATACGCAGTATTTT. As protein: CATSDWTGSTDTQYF.

In its sample, this clone was seen a few times. This chain joins TRBV3-1 (or the pseudogene TRBV3-2) and TRBJ2-5, with TRBD1 matching 9 bases. Germline loops: CDR1 LGHDT, CDR2 YNNKEL (reference sequence). The CDR3 totals 16 residues. V was pared by 4 bases and J by 1 base, with 7 bases of the junction left unmatched. Here the CDR3 DNA reads TGTGCCAGCAGCCTCCAGGACAGGGGTCGCCAAGAGACCCAGTACTTC. This sequence encodes CASSLQDRGRQETQYF.

The V call is TRBV7-9, the J call TRBJ1-1; the D gene is possibly TRBD1 (6 bases). Germline V gene sequence: CDR1 SEHNR, CDR2 FQNEAQ (reference sequence). V was shortened by 2 bases and J by 0 bases, with 10 bases between the two germline ends. The CDR3 contains 15 residues. The DNA of the CDR3 is TGTGCCAGCAGCTTAAAGGGGGGGATGAACACTGAAGCTTTCTTT. Translating it yields CASSLKGGMNTEAFF.

CDR3 region: CASSLETGLSGSPLHF. The CDR3 DNA sequence: TGCGCCAGCAGCTTGGAGACAGGCCTGTCAGGTTCACCCCTCCACTTT. The rearrangement links TRBV5-1 to TRBJ1-6, with a tentative D call TRBD1 (6 bases). Trimming stripped 0 bases from V and 9 bases from J, with 16 bases between. From germline, CDR1 is SGHRS and CDR2 YFSETQ. CDR3 length: 16 residues.

The chain employs TRBV19 and TRBJ1-1; D remains ambiguous. The V and J ends lost 3 bases and 1 base respectively, with 9 bases between them. Germline values: CDR1 LNHDA, CDR2 SQIVND (reference sequence). This CDR3 is built from 14 residues. The DNA for the CDR3 is TGTGCCAGTAGTATCTACAGACCGAACACTGAAGCTTTCTTT. Translated: CASSIYRPNTEAFF.

This clone has only one observation. The chain couples TRBV27 to TRBJ2-5, with D perhaps TRBD1 (5 bases). CDR3 length equals 14 residues. From germline, CDR1 is MNHEY and CDR2 SMNVEV (reference sequence). V was trimmed by 7 bases and J by 2 bases, leaving 14 bases between them. Written as DNA, the CDR3 is TGTGCCAGCACCAAAACCGACAGACAAGAGACCCAGTACTTC. The encoded protein is CASTKTDRQETQYF.

The J gene is TRBJ1-6, the V gene TRBV18; 8 nucleotides agree with TRBD1. Germline values: CDR1 KGHSH, CDR2 LQKENI. With 4 bases clipped from V and 4 bases from J, the junction kept 6 bases outside the gene matches. The CDR3 loop spans 16 amino acids. In DNA form, the CDR3 reads TGTGCCAGCTCACTCGGACAGGGCCCATATAATTCACCCCTCCACTTT. It specifies CASSLGQGPYNSPLHF.

The chain employs TRBV5-1 and TRBJ1-6; tentatively, D is TRBD1 (5 bases). This CDR3 contains 14 residues. V was shortened by 7 bases and J by 8 bases, with 16 bases between the two germline ends. Germline loops: CDR1 SGHRS, CDR2 YFSETQ. CDR3 DNA: TGCGCCAGCGCAGGGCGTAGTAGGGATTCACCCCTCCACTTT. This encodes CASAGRSRDSPLHF. Full variable domain (rest looked up from reference TRBV5-1 and TRBJ1-6): KAGVTQTPRYLIKTRGQQVTLSCSPISGHRSVSWYQQTPGQGLQFLFEYFSETQRNKGNFPGRFSGRQFSNSRSEMNVSTLELGDSALYLCASAGRSRDSPLHFGNGTRLTVT.

The gene calls are TRBV5-5 and TRBJ1-5; D remains ambiguous. The CDR3 runs to 14 residues. Germline V gene sequence: CDR1 SGHKS, CDR2 YYEKEE (reference sequence). The V end lost 2 bases, the J end lost 2 bases, and 8 bases lay between the germline ends. The CDR3: CASSFYEGNQPQHF. The CDR3 coding sequence is TGTGCCAGCAGCTTTTACGAGGGCAATCAGCCCCAGCATTTT.

This sequence joins TRBV5-4 and TRBJ2-1; TRBD1 agrees at 8 bases. The CDR3 spans 13 residues. CDR1 SGHNT and CDR2 YYREEE come from the germline V gene (reference sequence). V shed 4 bases and J 8 bases; nucleotides not matched to a gene: 5. The CDR3 loop reads CASSLSRGHEQFF. DNA of the CDR3: TGTGCCAGCAGCCTCTCCAGGGGGCATGAGCAGTTCTTC. Full variable domain (outside the CDR3, taken from reference TRBV5-4 and TRBJ2-1): ETGVTQSPTHLIKTRGQQVTLRCSSQSGHNTVSWYQQALGQGPQFIFQYYREEENGRGNFPPRFSGLQFPNYSSELNVNALELDDSALYLCASSLSRGHEQFFGPGTRLTVL.